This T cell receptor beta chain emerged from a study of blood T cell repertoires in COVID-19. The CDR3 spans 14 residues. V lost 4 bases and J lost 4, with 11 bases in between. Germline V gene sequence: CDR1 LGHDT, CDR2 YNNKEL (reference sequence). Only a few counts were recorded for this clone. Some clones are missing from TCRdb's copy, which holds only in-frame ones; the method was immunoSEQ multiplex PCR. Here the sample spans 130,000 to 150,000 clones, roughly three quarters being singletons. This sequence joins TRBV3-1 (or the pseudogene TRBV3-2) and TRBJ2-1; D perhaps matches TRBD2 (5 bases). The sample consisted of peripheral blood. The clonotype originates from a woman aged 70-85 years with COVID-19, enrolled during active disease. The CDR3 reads CASSRDTRYNEQFF. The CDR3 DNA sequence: TGTGCCAGCAGCCGGGATACTAGATACAATGAGCAGTTCTTC.